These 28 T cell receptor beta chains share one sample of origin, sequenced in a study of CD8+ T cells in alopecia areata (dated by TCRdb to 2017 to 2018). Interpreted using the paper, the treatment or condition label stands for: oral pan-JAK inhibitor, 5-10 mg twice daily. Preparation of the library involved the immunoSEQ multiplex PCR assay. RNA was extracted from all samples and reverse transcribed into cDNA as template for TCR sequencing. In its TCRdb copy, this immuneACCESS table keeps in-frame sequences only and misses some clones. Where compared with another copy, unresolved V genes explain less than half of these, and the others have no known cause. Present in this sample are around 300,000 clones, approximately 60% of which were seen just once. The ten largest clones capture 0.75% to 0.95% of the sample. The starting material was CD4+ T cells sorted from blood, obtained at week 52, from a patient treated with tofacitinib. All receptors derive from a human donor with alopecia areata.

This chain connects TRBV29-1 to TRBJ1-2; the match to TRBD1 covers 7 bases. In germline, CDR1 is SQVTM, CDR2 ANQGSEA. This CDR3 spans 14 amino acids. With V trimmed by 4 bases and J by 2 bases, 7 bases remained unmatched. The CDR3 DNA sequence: TGCAGCGTTGTAACAGGGGCAAGAAACTATGGCTACACCTTC. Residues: CSVVTGARNYGYTF.

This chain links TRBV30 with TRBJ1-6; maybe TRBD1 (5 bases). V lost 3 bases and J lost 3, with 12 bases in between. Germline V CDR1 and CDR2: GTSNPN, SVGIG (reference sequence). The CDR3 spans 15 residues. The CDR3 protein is CAWSREGLYNSPLHF. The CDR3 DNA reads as TGTGCCTGGAGCAGGGAAGGACTCTATAATTCACCCCTCCACTTT.

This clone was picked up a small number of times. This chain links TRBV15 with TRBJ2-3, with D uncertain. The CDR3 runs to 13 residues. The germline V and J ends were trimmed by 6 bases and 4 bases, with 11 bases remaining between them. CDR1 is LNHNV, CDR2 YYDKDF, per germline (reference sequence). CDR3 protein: CATSLTGADTQYF. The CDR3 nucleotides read TGTGCCACCAGTCTAACTGGGGCAGATACGCAGTATTTT.

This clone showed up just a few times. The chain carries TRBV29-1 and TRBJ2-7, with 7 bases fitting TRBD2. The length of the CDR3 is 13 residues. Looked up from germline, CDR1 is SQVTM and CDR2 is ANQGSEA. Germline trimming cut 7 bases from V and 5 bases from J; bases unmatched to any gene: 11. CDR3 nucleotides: TGCAGCGCCAACCGGGGAGGGACCCACGAGCAGTACTTC. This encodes CSANRGGTHEQYF.

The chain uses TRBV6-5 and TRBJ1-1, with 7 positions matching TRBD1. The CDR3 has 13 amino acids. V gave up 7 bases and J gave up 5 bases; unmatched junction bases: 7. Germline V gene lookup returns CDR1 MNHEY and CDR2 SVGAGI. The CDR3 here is CASNGRGRTEAFF. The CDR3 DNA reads TGTGCCAGCAACGGCAGGGGGAGAACTGAAGCTTTCTTT.

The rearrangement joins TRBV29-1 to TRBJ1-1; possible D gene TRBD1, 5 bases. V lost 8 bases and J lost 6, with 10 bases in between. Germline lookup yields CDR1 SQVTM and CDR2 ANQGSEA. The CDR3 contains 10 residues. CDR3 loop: CSIAGAEAFF. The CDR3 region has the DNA TGCAGCATCGCGGGGGCTGAAGCTTTCTTT.

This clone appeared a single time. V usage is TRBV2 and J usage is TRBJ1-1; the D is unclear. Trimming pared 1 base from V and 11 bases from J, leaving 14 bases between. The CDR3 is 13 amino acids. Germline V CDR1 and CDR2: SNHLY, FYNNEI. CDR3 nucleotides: TGTGCCAGCAGTGAAGATGACATGCCCCAGGCTTTCTTT. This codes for CASSEDDMPQAFF.

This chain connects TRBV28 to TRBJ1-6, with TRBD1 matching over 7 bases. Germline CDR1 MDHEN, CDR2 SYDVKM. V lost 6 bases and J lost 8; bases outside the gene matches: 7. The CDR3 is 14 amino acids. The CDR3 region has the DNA TGTGCCAGCAGGCGACAGGGCGGGGATTCACCCCTCCACTTT. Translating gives CASRRQGGDSPLHF.

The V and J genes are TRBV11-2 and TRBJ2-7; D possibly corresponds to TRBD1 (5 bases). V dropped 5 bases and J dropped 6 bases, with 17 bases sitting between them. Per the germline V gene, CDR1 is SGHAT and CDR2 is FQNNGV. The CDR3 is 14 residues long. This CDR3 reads CASSTSGLRGEQYF. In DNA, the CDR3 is TGTGCCAGCAGCACCTCAGGGTTACGAGGCGAGCAGTACTTC.

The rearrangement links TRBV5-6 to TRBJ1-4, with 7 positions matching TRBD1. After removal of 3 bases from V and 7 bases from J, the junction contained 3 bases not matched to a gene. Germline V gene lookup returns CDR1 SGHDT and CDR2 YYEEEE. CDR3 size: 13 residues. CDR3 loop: CASSSGTVEKLFF. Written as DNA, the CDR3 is TGTGCCAGCAGCTCGGGGACAGTTGAAAAACTGTTTTTT.

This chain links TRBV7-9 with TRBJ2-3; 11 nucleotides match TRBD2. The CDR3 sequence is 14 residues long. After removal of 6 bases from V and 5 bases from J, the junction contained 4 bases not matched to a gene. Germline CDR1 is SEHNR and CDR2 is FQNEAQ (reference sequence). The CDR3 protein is CASRTSGGGDTQYF. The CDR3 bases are TGTGCCAGCAGAACTAGCGGGGGTGGAGATACGCAGTATTTT. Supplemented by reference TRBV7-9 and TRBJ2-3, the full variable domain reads DTGVSQNPRHKITKRGQNVTFRCDPISEHNRLYWYRQTLGQGPEFLTYFQNEAQLEKSRLLSDRFSAERPKGSFSTLEIQRTEQGDSAMYLCASRTSGGGDTQYFGPGTRLTVL.

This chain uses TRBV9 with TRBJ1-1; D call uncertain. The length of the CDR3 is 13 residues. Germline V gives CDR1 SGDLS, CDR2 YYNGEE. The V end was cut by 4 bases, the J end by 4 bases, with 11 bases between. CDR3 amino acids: CASSFTLGTEAFF. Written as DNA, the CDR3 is TGTGCCAGCAGCTTTACGCTCGGCACTGAAGCTTTCTTT.

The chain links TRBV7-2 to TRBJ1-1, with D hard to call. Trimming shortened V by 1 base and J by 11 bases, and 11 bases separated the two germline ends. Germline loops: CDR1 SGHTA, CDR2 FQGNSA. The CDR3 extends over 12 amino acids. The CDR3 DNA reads TGTGCCAGCAGCTTAGGGGTTTTGAGGGCTTTCTTT. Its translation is CASSLGVLRAFF.

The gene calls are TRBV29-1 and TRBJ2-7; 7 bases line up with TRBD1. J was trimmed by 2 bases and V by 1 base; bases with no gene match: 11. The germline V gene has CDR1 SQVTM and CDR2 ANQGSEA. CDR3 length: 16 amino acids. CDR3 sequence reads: CSVEGKLEGQTYEQYF. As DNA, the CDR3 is TGCAGCGTTGAAGGAAAGCTTGAGGGACAGACCTACGAGCAGTACTTC.

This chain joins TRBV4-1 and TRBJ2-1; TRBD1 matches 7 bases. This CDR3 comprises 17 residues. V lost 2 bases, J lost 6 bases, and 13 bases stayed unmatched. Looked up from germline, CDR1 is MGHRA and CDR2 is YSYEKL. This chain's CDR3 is CASSQIRGPSALNEQFF. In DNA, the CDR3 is TGCGCCAGCAGCCAAATAAGGGGGCCTTCTGCCCTCAATGAGCAGTTCTTC.

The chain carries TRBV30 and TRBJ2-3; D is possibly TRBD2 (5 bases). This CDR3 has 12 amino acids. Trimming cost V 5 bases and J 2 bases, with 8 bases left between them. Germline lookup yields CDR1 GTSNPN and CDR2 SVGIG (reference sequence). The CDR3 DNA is TGTGCCTGGGGAGGTTTCACAGATACGCAGTATTTT. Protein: CAWGGFTDTQYF. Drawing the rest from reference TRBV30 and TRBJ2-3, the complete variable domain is SQTIHQWPATLVQPVGSPLSLECTVEGTSNPNLYWYRQAAGRGLQLLFYSVGIGQISSEVPQNLSASRPQDRQFILSSKKLLLSDSGFYLCAWGGFTDTQYFGPGTRLTVL.

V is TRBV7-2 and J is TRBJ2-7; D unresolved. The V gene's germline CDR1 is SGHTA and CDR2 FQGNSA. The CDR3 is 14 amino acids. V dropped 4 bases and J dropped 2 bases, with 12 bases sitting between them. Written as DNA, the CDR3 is TGTGCCAGCAGCTCAAGTACAGCTCCCTACGAGCAGTACTTC. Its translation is CASSSSTAPYEQYF.

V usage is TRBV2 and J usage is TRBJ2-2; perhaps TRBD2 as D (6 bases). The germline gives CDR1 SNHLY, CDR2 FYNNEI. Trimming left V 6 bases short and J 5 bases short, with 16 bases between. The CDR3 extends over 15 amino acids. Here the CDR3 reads CASRIQRAGTGELFF. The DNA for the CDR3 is TGTGCCAGCAGAATACAACGGGCGGGGACCGGGGAGCTGTTTTTT.

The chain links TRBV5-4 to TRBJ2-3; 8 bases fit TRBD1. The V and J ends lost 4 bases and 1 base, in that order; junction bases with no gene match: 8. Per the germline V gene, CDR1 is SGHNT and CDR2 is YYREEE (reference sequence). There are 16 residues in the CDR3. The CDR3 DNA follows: TGTGCCAGCAGCCACGCCCCGGGACAGGGCACAGATACGCAGTATTTT. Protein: CASSHAPGQGTDTQYF.

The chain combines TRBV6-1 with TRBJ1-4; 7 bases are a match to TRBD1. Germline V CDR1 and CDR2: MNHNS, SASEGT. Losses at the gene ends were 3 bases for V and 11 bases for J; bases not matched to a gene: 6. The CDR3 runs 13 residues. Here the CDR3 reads CASSDSGQRKLFF. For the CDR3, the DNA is TGTGCCAGCAGTGATTCGGGACAGCGGAAACTGTTTTTT.

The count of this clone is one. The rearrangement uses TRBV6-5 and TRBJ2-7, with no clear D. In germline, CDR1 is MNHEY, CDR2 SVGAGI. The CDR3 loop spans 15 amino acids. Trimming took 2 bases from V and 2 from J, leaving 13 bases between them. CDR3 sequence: CASSYPLVEPYEQYF. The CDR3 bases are TGTGCCAGCAGTTACCCTCTGGTAGAGCCCTACGAGCAGTACTTC.

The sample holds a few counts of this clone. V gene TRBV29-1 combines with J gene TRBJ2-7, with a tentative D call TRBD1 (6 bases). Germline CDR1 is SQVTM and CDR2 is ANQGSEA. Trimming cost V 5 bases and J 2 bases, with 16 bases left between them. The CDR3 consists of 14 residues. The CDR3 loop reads CSVIQGLGTYEQYF. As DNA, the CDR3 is TGCAGCGTTATACAGGGCCTCGGGACCTACGAGCAGTACTTC.

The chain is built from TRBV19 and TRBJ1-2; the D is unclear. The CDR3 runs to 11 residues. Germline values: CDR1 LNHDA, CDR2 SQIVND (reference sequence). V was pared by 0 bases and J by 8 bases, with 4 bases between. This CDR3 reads CASSIDYGYTF. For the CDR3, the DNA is TGTGCCAGTAGTATAGATTACGGCTACACCTTC.

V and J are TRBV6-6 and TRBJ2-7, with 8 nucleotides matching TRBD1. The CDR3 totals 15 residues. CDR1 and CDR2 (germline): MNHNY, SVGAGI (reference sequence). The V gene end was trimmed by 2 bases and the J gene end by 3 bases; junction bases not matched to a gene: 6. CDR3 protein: CASSYPGQGNYEQYF. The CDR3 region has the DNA TGTGCCAGCAGTTACCCTGGACAGGGTAACTACGAGCAGTACTTC.

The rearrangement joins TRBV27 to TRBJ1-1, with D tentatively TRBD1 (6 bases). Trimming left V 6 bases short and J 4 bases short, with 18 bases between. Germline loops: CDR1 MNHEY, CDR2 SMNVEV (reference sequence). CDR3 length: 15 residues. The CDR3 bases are TGTGCCAGCAGCCGTACAGGGATACTCGGCACTGAAGCTTTCTTT. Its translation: CASSRTGILGTEAFF.

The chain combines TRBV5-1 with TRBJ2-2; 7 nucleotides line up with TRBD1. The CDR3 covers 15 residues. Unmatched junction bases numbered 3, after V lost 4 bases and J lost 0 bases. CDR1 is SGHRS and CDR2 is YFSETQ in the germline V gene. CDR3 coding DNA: TGCGCCAGCAGCCGAGACAGGGCGAACACCGGGGAGCTGTTTTTT. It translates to CASSRDRANTGELFF.

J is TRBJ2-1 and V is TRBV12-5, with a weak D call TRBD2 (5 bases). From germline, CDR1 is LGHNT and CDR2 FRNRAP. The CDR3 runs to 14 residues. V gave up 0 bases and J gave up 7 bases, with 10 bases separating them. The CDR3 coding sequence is TGTGCTAGTGGTTTGGTACTAGGTGGGAATGAGCAGTTCTTC. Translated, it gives CASGLVLGGNEQFF.

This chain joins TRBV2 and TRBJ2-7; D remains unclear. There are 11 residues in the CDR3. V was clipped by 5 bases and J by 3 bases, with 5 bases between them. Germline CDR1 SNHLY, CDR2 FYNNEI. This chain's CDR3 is CASSPNYEQYF. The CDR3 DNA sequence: TGTGCCAGCAGTCCAAACTACGAGCAGTACTTC.